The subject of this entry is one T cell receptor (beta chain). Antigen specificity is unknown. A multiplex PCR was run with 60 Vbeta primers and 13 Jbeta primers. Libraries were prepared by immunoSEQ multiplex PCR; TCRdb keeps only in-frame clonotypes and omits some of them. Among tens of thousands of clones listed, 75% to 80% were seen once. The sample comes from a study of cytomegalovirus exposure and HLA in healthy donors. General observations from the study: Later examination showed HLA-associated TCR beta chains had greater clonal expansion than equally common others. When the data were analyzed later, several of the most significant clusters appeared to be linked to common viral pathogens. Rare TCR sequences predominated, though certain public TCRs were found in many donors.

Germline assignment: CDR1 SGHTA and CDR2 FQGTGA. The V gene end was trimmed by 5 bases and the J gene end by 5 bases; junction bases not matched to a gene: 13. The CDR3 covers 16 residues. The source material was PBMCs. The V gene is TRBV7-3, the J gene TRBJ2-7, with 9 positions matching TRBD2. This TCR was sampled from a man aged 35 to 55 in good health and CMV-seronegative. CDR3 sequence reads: CASSPTRAGGLNEQYF. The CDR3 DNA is TGTGCCAGCAGCCCGACCAGGGCGGGAGGGCTCAACGAGCAGTACTTC.